This T cell receptor beta chain was identified in a study of T cell responses to AZD1222 COVID-19 vaccine. Sequenced by immunoSEQ multiplex PCR; TCRdb stores in-frame clones only, minus some. The sample has 150,000 to 200,000 clones, about 90% seen once. The sequencing here drew on peripheral blood, taken 28 days after the second AZD1222 dose. This receptor was identified in an adult who received the AZD1222 COVID-19 vaccine.

CDR3 region: CASSRTSAIVRTQYF. The CDR3 coding sequence is TGTGCCAGTAGTAGGACTAGCGCAATAGTCCGGACCCAGTACTTC. This sequence joins TRBV19 and TRBJ2-5, with TRBD2 matching over 9 bases. The germline CDR1 and CDR2 sequences are LNHDA and SQIVND (reference sequence). The CDR3 covers 15 residues. With V trimmed by 4 bases and J by 7 bases, 10 bases remained unmatched.